The clone carrying this T cell receptor beta chain has just one count. What it binds is unknown. At the survey level, the v3.0 immunoSEQ assay was run. Libraries were prepared by immunoSEQ multiplex PCR; TCRdb keeps only in-frame clonotypes and omits some of them. Of 13,000 to 15,000 clones listed, around four fifths were seen once; the top ten hold around a sixth. The V gene lost 0 bases and the J gene lost 3 bases, with 15 bases spanning the gap. CDR1 and CDR2 from the germline V gene are LNHDA and SQIVND (reference sequence). The CDR3 spans 17 residues. This entry is derived from a study of long-term antiretroviral therapy in people with HIV. Study-wide findings and caveats: Neither ART adherence, viral resistance nor therapy changes were documented. Possibly under older ART regimens, blood was drawn between the mid-2000s and the late 2010s. Every time point showed a repertoire led by clones expanded before ART.

This receptor was obtained from a woman aged 40-49 years with HIV. The chain links TRBV19 to TRBJ1-5, with TRBD1 as a possible D gene (5 bases). This specimen was unsorted PBMCs, taken 1.8 years before starting antiretroviral therapy. CDR3 sequence: CASSIEGGRGINQPQHF. CDR3 DNA sequence: TGTGCCAGTAGTATAGAGGGCGGACGGGGGATCAATCAGCCCCAGCATTTT.